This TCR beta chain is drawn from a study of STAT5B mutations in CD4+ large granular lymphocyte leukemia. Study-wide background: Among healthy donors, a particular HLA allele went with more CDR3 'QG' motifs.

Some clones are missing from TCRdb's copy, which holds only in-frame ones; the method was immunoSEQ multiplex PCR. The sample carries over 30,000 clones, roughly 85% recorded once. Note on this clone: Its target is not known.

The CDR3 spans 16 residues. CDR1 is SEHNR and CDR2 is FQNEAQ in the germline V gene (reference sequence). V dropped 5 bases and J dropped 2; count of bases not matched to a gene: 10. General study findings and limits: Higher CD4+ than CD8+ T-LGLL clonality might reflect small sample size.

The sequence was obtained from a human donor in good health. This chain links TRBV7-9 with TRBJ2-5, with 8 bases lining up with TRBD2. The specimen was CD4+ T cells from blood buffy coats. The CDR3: CASSRGASGYQETQYF. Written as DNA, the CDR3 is TGTGCCAGCAGCCGAGGGGCTAGCGGGTATCAAGAGACCCAGTACTTC.